This entry lists 24 T cell receptor beta chains sequenced from one sample in a study of control samples from healthy donors and cancer patients. The repertoire was sequenced with immunoSEQ multiplex PCR; TCRdb's copy has only in-frame clones and lacks some. This table holds under 150,000 clones, under 90% found once. Material: PBMCs. The receptor source for this set is a man aged 50 to 60 with head and neck cancer.

The rearrangement uses TRBV11-2 and TRBJ2-4; D is uncertain. Germline V gene lookup returns CDR1 SGHAT and CDR2 FQNNGV. This CDR3 region has 14 residues. Trimming removed 4 bases from V and 3 bases from J, with 10 bases in between. CDR3 sequence reads: CASSSRRGKNIQYF. The CDR3 coding sequence is TGTGCCAGCAGCTCCAGACGTGGCAAAAACATTCAGTACTTC.

The chain links TRBV19 to TRBJ1-1, with D hard to call. Deletions cut 3 bases from V and 1 base from J, with 9 bases between. This CDR3 has 14 residues. Germline assignment: CDR1 LNHDA and CDR2 SQIVND (reference sequence). CDR3 sequence reads: CASSIVAPNTEAFF. Here the CDR3 DNA reads TGTGCCAGTAGTATTGTAGCCCCGAACACTGAAGCTTTCTTT.

The rearrangement uses TRBV28 and TRBJ2-7; D is uncertain. The CDR3 has 15 amino acids. The V and J ends lost 2 bases and 4 bases respectively, with 15 bases between them. Germline loops: CDR1 MDHEN, CDR2 SYDVKM. In nucleotides, the CDR3 is TGTGCCAGCAGTTTACCAGCCACCTCCACTTACGAGCAGTACTTC. It specifies CASSLPATSTYEQYF.

The J gene is TRBJ2-1, the V gene TRBV6-2 or TRBV6-3, with 14 positions matching TRBD2. The germline CDR1 and CDR2 sequences are MNHEY and SVGEGT. Trimming took 1 base from V and 9 from J; bases not matched to a gene: 8. The CDR3 loop spans 17 amino acids. Here the CDR3 reads CASSYYPTTSGRAEQFF. The CDR3 DNA is TGTGCCAGCAGTTACTACCCTACGACTAGCGGGAGGGCTGAGCAGTTCTTC.

J is TRBJ1-2 and V is TRBV11-2; perhaps TRBD1 as D (6 bases). Germline V CDR1 and CDR2: SGHAT, FQNNGV. This CDR3 contains 17 residues. Trimming shortened V by 1 base and J by 6 bases, and 21 bases separated the two germline ends. In DNA form, the CDR3 reads TGTGCCAGCAGCTTAGTAGGGGGAGGGGCGAGAGGCAATGGCTACACCTTC. This gives the protein CASSLVGGGARGNGYTF.

The sample holds one count of this clone. CDR3 coding DNA: TGTGCCAGCAGTTCACAGGGGAACTACGAGCAGTACTTC. Its protein product is CASSSQGNYEQYF. The rearrangement joins TRBV12-3 or TRBV12-4 to TRBJ2-7, with TRBD1 identical over 7 bases. CDR3 length: 13 residues. V was clipped by 4 bases and J by 3 bases; unmatched bases: 3.

This chain joins TRBV5-8 and TRBJ2-1; the D is unclear. V lost 0 bases and J lost 7, with 11 bases in between. Germline lookup yields CDR1 SGHTS and CDR2 YDEGEE. The CDR3 contains 14 residues. CDR3 bases: TGTGCCAGCAGCTTGGTAACCCCGCGAAATGAGCAGTTCTTC. It codes for CASSLVTPRNEQFF.

In this sample, this clone turned up once. The V and J genes are TRBV19 and TRBJ1-1; D may be TRBD1 (5 bases). Trimming removed 0 bases from V and 5 bases from J, with 28 bases in between. This CDR3 has 20 residues. CDR1 is LNHDA, CDR2 SQIVND, per germline (reference sequence). The CDR3 DNA reads as TGTGCCAGTAGTATAGATGGAGTTTCTGGGAGGCCGATCGGGGGTACTGAAGCTTTCTTT. Translated: CASSIDGVSGRPIGGTEAFF.

The V gene is TRBV5-4, the J gene TRBJ1-1; D is undetermined. Per germline, CDR1 SGHNT and CDR2 YYREEE (reference sequence). V was cut by 0 bases and J by 4 bases, with 4 bases left in between. The length of the CDR3 is 12 residues. The CDR3: CASSLGLTEAFF. The CDR3 nucleotides read TGTGCCAGCAGCTTGGGCCTCACTGAAGCTTTCTTT.

This rearrangement joins TRBV6-5 to TRBJ1-4, with 9 bases identical to TRBD1. This CDR3 has 15 residues. Germline-derived CDR1 and CDR2 are MNHEY and SVGAGI. J lost 6 bases, V lost 5 bases, and 7 bases had no gene match. The CDR3 DNA reads TGTGCCAGCAGTCACCAGACAGGGGGTGATGAAAAACTGTTTTTT. It yields the protein CASSHQTGGDEKLFF.

Worth noting for this clone: This CDR3 is also generated by other DNA sequences in the sample. The chain couples TRBV6-2 or TRBV6-3 to TRBJ2-5; D perhaps matches TRBD2 (6 bases). The length of the CDR3 is 14 residues. Germline V CDR1 and CDR2: MNHEY, SVGEGT. Trimming shortened V by 0 bases and J by 2 bases, and 7 bases separated the two germline ends. CDR3 sequence: CASSYSGGQETQYF. DNA of the CDR3: TGTGCCAGCAGTTACTCGGGGGGTCAAGAGACCCAGTACTTC.

The chain uses TRBV28 and TRBJ2-3; TRBD1 is a possible D gene (5 bases). CDR1 and CDR2 from the germline V gene are MDHEN and SYDVKM. The CDR3 has 15 residues. Trimming removed 8 bases from V and 1 base from J, with 16 bases in between. CDR3 amino acids: CASSDLGQGTDTQYF. In nucleotides, the CDR3 is TGTGCCAGCTCGGATCTCGGACAAGGCACAGATACGCAGTATTTT.

CDR3 DNA sequence: TGTGCCAGCAGCCATGGACAGGGCTTAACTGAAGCTTTCTTT. This gives the protein CASSHGQGLTEAFF. The chain uses TRBV6-5 and TRBJ1-1, with 8 positions matching TRBD1. Germline loops: CDR1 MNHEY, CDR2 SVGAGI. V gave up 6 bases and J gave up 5 bases; unmatched junction bases: 8. CDR3 length equals 14 residues.

This clone was counted a single time. This chain joins TRBV5-1 and TRBJ2-7; D may be TRBD1 or TRBD2 (5 bases each). CDR1 SGHRS and CDR2 YFSETQ come from the germline V gene. The CDR3 spans 14 residues. The V and J ends lost 3 bases and 6 bases respectively, with 16 bases between them. The CDR3 is CASSSGRQGSEQYF. The CDR3 DNA follows: TGCGCCAGCAGCTCGGGGCGGCAGGGAAGCGAGCAGTACTTC.

This clone was counted a single time. This chain uses TRBV10-1 with TRBJ2-3, with 9 bases matching TRBD2. Germline V gene sequence: CDR1 WNHNN, CDR2 SYGVQD (reference sequence). The J segment lost 0 bases and the V segment lost 3 bases, leaving 4 bases of the junction unmatched. The CDR3 is made up of 16 amino acids. The CDR3 spells CASSDKREESTDTQYF. DNA for the CDR3: TGCGCCAGCAGTGATAAGCGGGAGGAAAGCACAGATACGCAGTATTTT.

V gene TRBV2 combines with J gene TRBJ2-3, with TRBD2 identical over 13 bases. This CDR3 is built from 17 residues. V trimming: 8 bases; J trimming: 2 bases; junction bases outside the gene matches: 10. The germline V gene encodes CDR1 SNHLY and CDR2 FYNNEI. CDR3 region: CASWGLTSGGNTDTQYF. CDR3 bases: TGTGCCAGCTGGGGTTTGACTAGCGGGGGGAACACAGATACGCAGTATTTT.

The chain joins TRBV4-1 to TRBJ2-7; 8 nucleotides match TRBD2. The CDR3 spans 14 residues. Germline CDR1 MGHRA, CDR2 YSYEKL. Germline trimming cut 2 bases from V and 7 bases from J; bases unmatched to any gene: 7. CDR3 amino acids: CASSQQAGVGEQYF. In DNA form, the CDR3 reads TGCGCCAGCAGCCAACAAGCGGGAGTTGGAGAGCAGTACTTC.

Comment on this clone: Additional DNA sequences in this sample encode the identical CDR3. V gene TRBV27 combines with J gene TRBJ2-1; 7 bases agree with TRBD2. Germline V gene sequence: CDR1 MNHEY, CDR2 SMNVEV (reference sequence). This CDR3 is built from 13 residues. V lost 2 bases and J lost 5; bases outside the gene matches: 0. The CDR3 here is CASSLGTNNEQFF. CDR3 coding DNA: TGTGCCAGCAGTTTAGGGACTAACAATGAGCAGTTCTTC.

This rearrangement joins TRBV23-1 to TRBJ2-5, with D maybe TRBD2 (6 bases). TRBV23-1 is an open reading frame whose function is uncertain. Trimming took off 4 bases at V and 1 base at J, with 10 bases between the two ends. CDR3 length: 14 residues. The CDR3 region is CASSRGGVQETQYF. In nucleotides, the CDR3 is TGCGCCAGCAGTCGAGGCGGGGTCCAAGAGACCCAGTACTTC.

CDR3 nucleotide sequence: TGTGCCAGCAGTCCTAGCGGGACCTCCTACGAGCAGTACTTC. This gives the protein CASSPSGTSYEQYF. The chain couples TRBV28 to TRBJ2-7; 9 bases fit TRBD2. CDR3 length: 14 residues. Germline V gene data show CDR1 as MDHEN and CDR2 as SYDVKM. The V segment lost 5 bases and the J segment 0 bases; nucleotides outside the gene matches: 2.

The rearrangement links TRBV6-5 to TRBJ1-1, with TRBD1 as a possible D gene (6 bases). In germline, CDR1 is MNHEY, CDR2 SVGAGI. The CDR3 spans 13 residues. Trimming removed 6 bases from V and 4 bases from J, with 12 bases in between. DNA of the CDR3: TGTGCCAGCAGAGAGGGGGGTATCACTGAAGCTTTCTTT. This sequence encodes CASREGGITEAFF.

This rearrangement joins TRBV27 to TRBJ1-2; a weak D match, TRBD1 (6 bases). CDR3 length: 18 residues. With 8 bases removed from V and 0 bases from J, the gap between germline ends came to 25 bases. CDR1 and CDR2 (germline): MNHEY, SMNVEV (reference sequence). The chain's CDR3 is CASPLANGGAVANYGYTF. CDR3 bases: TGTGCCAGCCCCTTAGCGAACGGGGGGGCGGTAGCTAACTATGGCTACACCTTC.

This chain links TRBV7-3 with TRBJ1-1; D not resolved. CDR3 length: 13 amino acids. Germline lookup yields CDR1 SGHTA and CDR2 FQGTGA. The V and J ends lost 3 bases and 5 bases respectively, with 10 bases between them. The CDR3 protein is CASSFGSNTEAFF. The CDR3 DNA reads as TGTGCCAGCAGCTTTGGGAGTAATACTGAAGCTTTCTTT.

As DNA, the CDR3 is TGTGCCAGCAGTCGCAGGGGGGATGGCTACACCTTC. This gives the protein CASSRRGDGYTF. This chain links TRBV28 with TRBJ1-2, with 7 bases fitting TRBD1. V shed 5 bases, J shed 6 bases, and the junction held 3 bases outside the gene matches. Germline loops: CDR1 MDHEN, CDR2 SYDVKM. This CDR3 comprises 12 residues.